This T cell receptor (beta chain) was obtained from a study of neurological immune-mediated disorders. Study findings and constraints: None of the CDR3 amino acid sequences found in expanded clones was shared across subjects. This suggests that the TCR-beta repertoires were private in all groups.

Note on this clonotype: Its antigen is undetermined. The final CDR3 position lacks the conserved phenylalanine or tryptophan, pointing to a likely read error.

The germline gives CDR1 SEHNR, CDR2 FQNEAQ (reference sequence). Deletions cut 3 bases from V and 4 bases from J, with 7 bases between. CDR3 length: 13 amino acids. Time point specified: longitudinal time-point 2. 5'RACE employing 10-nucleotide random UMIs yielded the cDNA. Each CDR3 protein gets one entry after TCRdb re-called the 5' RACE reads with MiXCR. The sample includes 70,000 to 95,000 distinct CDR3 sequences, 13% of them seen just once. The TCR sequence derives from a female donor with HTLV-1-associated myelopathy (HAM/TSP). Material: PBMCs. The chain combines TRBV7-9 with TRBJ1-5, with unresolved D. Here the CDR3 DNA reads TGTGCCAGCAGCTTGAGCCAGAATCAGCCCCAGCATATT. It specifies CASSLSQNQPQHI.